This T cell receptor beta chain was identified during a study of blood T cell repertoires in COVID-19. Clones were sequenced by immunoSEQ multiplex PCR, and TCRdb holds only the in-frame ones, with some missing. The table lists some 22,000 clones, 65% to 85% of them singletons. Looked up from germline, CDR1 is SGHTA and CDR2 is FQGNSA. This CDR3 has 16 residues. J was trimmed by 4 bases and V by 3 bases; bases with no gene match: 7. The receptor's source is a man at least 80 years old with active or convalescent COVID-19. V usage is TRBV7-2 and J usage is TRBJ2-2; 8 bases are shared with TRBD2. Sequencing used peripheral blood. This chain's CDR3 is CASSFTSGRGTGELFF. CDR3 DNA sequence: TGTGCCAGCAGCTTCACCAGCGGGAGAGGCACCGGGGAGCTGTTTTTT.